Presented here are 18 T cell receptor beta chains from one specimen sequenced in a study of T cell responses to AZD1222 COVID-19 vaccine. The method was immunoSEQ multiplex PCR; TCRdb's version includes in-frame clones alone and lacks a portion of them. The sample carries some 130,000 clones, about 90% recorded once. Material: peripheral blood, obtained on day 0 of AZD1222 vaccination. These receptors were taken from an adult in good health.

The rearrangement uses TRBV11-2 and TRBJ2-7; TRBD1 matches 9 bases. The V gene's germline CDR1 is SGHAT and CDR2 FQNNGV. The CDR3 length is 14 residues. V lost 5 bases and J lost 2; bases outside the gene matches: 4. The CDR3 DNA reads TGTGCCAGCAGCCCCGGGACAGGGACCTACGAGCAGTACTTC. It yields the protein CASSPGTGTYEQYF.

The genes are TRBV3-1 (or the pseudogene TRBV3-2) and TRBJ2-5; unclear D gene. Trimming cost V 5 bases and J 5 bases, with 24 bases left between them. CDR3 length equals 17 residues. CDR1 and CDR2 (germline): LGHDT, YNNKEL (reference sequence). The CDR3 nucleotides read TGTGCCAGCAGCAATTTTGTCAGGCAGCAGTTCAAGGAGACCCAGTACTTC. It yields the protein CASSNFVRQQFKETQYF.

The CDR3 sequence is CASSLGPGNFATKNTEAFF. The CDR3 DNA sequence: TGTGCCAGCAGCTTAGGGCCCGGAAATTTCGCTACAAAGAACACTGAAGCTTTCTTT. The chain links TRBV7-3 to TRBJ1-1, with D uncertain. The CDR3 sequence is 19 residues long. CDR1 is SGHTA and CDR2 is FQGTGA in the germline V gene. V dropped 2 bases and J dropped 1 base, with 23 bases sitting between them.

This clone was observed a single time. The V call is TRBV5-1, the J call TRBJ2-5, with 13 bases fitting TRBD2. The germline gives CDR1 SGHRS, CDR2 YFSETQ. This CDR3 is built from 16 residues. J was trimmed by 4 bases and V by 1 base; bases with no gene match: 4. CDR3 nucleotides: TGCGCCAGCAGCTTGACTAGCGGGAGGGGAGGAGAGACCCAGTACTTC. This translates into CASSLTSGRGGETQYF.

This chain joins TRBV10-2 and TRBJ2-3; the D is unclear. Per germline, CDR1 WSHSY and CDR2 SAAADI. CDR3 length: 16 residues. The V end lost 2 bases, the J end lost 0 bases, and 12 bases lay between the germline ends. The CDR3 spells CASSEISSASTDTQYF. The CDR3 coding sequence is TGCGCCAGCAGTGAGATCTCTTCCGCTAGCACAGATACGCAGTATTTT.

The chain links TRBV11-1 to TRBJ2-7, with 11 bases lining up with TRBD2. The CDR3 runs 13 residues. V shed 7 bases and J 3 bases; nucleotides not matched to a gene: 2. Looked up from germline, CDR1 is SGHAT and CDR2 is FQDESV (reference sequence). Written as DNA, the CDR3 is TGTGCCAGCAAAGGGACTAGCGGCTACGAGCAGTACTTC. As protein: CASKGTSGYEQYF. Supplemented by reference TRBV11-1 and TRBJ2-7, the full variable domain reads EAEVAQSPRYKITEKSQAVAFWCDPISGHATLYWYRQILGQGPELLVQFQDESVVDDSQLPKDRFSAERLKGVDSTLKIQPAELGDSAMYLCASKGTSGYEQYFGPGTRLTVT.

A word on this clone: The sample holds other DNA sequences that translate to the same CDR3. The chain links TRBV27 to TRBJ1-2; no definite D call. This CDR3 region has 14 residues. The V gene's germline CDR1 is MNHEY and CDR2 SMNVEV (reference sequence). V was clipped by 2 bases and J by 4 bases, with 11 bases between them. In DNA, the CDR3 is TGTGCCAGCAGTTTAGGAGGGTCGAGCTATGGCTACACCTTC. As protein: CASSLGGSSYGYTF.

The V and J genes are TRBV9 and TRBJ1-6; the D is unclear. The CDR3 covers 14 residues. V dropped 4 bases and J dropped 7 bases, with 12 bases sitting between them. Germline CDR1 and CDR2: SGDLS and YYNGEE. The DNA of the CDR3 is TGTGCCAGCAGCACCCGCCCCGGGAATTCACCCCTCCACTTT. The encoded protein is CASSTRPGNSPLHF.

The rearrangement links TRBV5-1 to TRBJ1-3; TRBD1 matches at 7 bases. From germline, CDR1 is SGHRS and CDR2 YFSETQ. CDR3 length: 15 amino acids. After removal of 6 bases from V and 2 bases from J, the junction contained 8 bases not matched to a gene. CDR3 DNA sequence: TGCGCCAGCACCCTAACAGGGGAGGCTGGAAACACCATATATTTT. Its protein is CASTLTGEAGNTIYF.

The CDR3 DNA reads as TGTGCCAGCAGCTTAGATCTGGGGCGGGAGCAGTACTTC. Translation: CASSLDLGREQYF. The chain joins TRBV11-2 to TRBJ2-7; a possible D gene is TRBD1 (5 bases). This CDR3 contains 13 residues. V dropped 0 bases and J dropped 7 bases, with 10 bases sitting between them. In germline, CDR1 is SGHAT, CDR2 FQNNGV.

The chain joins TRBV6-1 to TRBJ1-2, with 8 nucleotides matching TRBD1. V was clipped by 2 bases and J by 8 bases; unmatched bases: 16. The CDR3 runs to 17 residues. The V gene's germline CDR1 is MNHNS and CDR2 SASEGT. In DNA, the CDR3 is TGTGCCAGCAGTGAATCACTGGATTGGACAGGGCCGGCCGGCTACACCTTC. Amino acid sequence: CASSESLDWTGPAGYTF.

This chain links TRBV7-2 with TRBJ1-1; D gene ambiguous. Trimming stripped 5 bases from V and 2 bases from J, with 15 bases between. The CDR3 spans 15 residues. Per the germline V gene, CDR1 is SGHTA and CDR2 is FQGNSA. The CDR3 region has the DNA TGTGCCAGCAGCCCTCCGATGGGCACCAACACTGAAGCTTTCTTT. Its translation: CASSPPMGTNTEAFF.

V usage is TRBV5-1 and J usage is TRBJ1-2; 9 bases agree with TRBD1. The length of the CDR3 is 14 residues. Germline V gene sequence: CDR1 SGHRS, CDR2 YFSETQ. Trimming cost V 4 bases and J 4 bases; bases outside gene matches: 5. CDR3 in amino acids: CASSGGQGGYGYTF. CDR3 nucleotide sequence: TGCGCCAGCAGCGGGGGACAGGGAGGCTATGGCTACACCTTC. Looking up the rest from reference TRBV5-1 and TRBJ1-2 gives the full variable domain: KAGVTQTPRYLIKTRGQQVTLSCSPISGHRSVSWYQQTPGQGLQFLFEYFSETQRNKGNFPGRFSGRQFSNSRSEMNVSTLELGDSALYLCASSGGQGGYGYTFGSGTRLTVV.

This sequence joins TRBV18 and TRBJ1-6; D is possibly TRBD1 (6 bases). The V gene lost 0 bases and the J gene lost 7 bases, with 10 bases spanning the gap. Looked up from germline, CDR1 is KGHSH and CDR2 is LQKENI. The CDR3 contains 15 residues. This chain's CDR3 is CASSPPGQLNSPLHF. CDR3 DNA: TGTGCCAGCTCACCACCTGGACAGCTAAATTCACCCCTCCACTTT.

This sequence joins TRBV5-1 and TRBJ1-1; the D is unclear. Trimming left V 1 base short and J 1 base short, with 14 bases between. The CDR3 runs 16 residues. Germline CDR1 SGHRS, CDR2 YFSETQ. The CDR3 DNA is TGCGCCAGCAGCTTGAAGAGCGGCCAGCCGAACACTGAAGCTTTCTTT. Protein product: CASSLKSGQPNTEAFF. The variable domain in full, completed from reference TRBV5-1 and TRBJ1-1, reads KAGVTQTPRYLIKTRGQQVTLSCSPISGHRSVSWYQQTPGQGLQFLFEYFSETQRNKGNFPGRFSGRQFSNSRSEMNVSTLELGDSALYLCASSLKSGQPNTEAFFGQGTRLTVV.

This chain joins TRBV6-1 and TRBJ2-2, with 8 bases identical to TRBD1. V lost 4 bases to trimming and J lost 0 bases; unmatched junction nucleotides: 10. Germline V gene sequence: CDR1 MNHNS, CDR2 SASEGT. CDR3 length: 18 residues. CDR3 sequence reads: CASSANFWDRSNTGELFF. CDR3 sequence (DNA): TGTGCCAGCAGTGCAAACTTCTGGGACAGGTCGAACACCGGGGAGCTGTTTTTT.

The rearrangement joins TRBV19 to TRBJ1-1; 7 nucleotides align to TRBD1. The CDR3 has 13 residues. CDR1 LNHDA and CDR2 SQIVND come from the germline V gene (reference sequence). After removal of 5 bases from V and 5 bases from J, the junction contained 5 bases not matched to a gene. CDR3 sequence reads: CASSPDRVTEAFF. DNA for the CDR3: TGTGCCAGTAGTCCCGACAGGGTAACTGAAGCTTTCTTT.

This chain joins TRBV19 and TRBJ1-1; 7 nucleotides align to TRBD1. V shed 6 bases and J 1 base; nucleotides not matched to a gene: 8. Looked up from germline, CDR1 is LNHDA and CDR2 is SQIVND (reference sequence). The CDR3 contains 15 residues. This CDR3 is CASSRPGQRNTEAFF. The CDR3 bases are TGTGCCAGTAGCAGACCGGGACAGAGGAACACTGAAGCTTTCTTT.